The 6 T cell receptor beta chains listed next were all sequenced from one sample in a study of CD8+ T cells in alopecia areata. cDNA prepared by RNA extraction and subsequent reverse transcription served as the template for sequencing. Measured with immunoSEQ multiplex PCR; TCRdb has only the in-frame clones, and not every one. The sample carries 130,000 to 150,000 clones, roughly half recorded once. The specimen was CD4+ T cells sorted from blood, collected at week 0. The origin of the receptors is a human donor with alopecia areata.

The V gene is TRBV27, the J gene TRBJ2-1, with 7 positions matching TRBD1. V lost 3 bases and J lost 7; bases outside the gene matches: 3. The CDR3 is made up of 13 amino acids. The germline V gene has CDR1 MNHEY and CDR2 SMNVEV (reference sequence). The CDR3 DNA sequence: TGTGCCAGCAGTTTTAGGGGGCTTAATGAGCAGTTCTTC. Its translation: CASSFRGLNEQFF.

About this clone itself: A read error may produce the germline difference seen at one junction end. The V gene is TRBV29-1, the J gene TRBJ2-1, with D perhaps TRBD1 or TRBD2 (6 bases each). The V gene's germline CDR1 is SQVTM and CDR2 ANQGSEA. This CDR3 is 14 amino acids long. The CDR3 DNA reads TGCAGCGAGAGGACCGGGACGGGGGCCAATGAGCAGCTCTTC. Protein product: CSERTGTGANEQLF.

The rearrangement links TRBV27 to TRBJ1-2, with 7 bases fitting TRBD1. From germline, CDR1 is MNHEY and CDR2 SMNVEV (reference sequence). The CDR3 runs to 14 residues. Losses at the gene ends were 5 bases for V and 5 bases for J; bases not matched to a gene: 8. The CDR3 spells CASSTGTAKYGYTF. The CDR3 coding sequence is TGTGCCAGCAGTACGGGGACAGCGAAATATGGCTACACCTTC.

The V call is TRBV4-3, the J call TRBJ2-1; D not certain. Germline loops: CDR1 LGHNA, CDR2 YSLEER. Trimming removed 4 bases at V and 7 bases at J, with 8 bases between. This CDR3 has 12 amino acids. CDR3 in amino acids: CASSPARNEQFF. In DNA form, the CDR3 reads TGCGCCAGCAGCCCAGCCCGGAATGAGCAGTTCTTC.

V is TRBV6-5 and J is TRBJ2-5; perhaps TRBD2 as D (5 bases). The CDR3 is 13 residues long. Germline V gives CDR1 MNHEY, CDR2 SVGAGI. V shed 2 bases and J shed 5 bases, with 9 bases lying between them. CDR3 nucleotides: TGTGCCAGCAGTTACCGGGGTCGGGAGACCCAGTACTTC. This gives the protein CASSYRGRETQYF.

The gene calls are TRBV14 and TRBJ2-2; 7 bases are shared with TRBD1. The CDR3 is 16 amino acids. Trimming took 7 bases from V and 3 from J; bases not matched to a gene: 11. CDR1 and CDR2 from the germline V gene are SGHDN and FVKESK. CDR3 nucleotides: TGTGCCAGCAAGTCAGGACAGGTTGCAGACACCGGGGAGCTGTTTTTT. Amino acid sequence: CASKSGQVADTGELFF. The variable domain in full, with the rest retrieved from reference TRBV14 and TRBJ2-2, is EAGVTQFPSHSVIEKGQTVTLRCDPISGHDNLYWYRRVMGKEIKFLLHFVKESKQDESGMPNNRFLAERTGGTYSTLKVQPAELEDSGVYFCASKSGQVADTGELFFGEGSRLTVL.